The clone carrying this T cell receptor beta chain was detected a few times. Its target is unknown. The data originate from a study of T-cell reconstitution after alpha-beta-depleted transplantation in children. Study-wide results and caveats: Reportedly, alpha-beta T cells present about two months post-transplant originated from several hundred expanded clones of graft origin. Once a year had passed after transplant, T-cell counts and diversity came mostly from newly produced T cells.

The CDR3 consists of 15 residues. V lost 3 bases and J 5 bases, leaving 17 bases between the germline ends. From germline, CDR1 is SGHRS and CDR2 YFSETQ. A library of TCRbeta sequences, prepared with unique molecular identifiers, was generated. A single record per CDR3 protein comes from TCRdb applying MiXCR to the PCR reads. This sample yields about 400,000 distinct CDR3 sequences, of which about a sixth are seen a single time; roughly 29% belongs to the top ten. This clonotype originated in a boy under three years old who had a stem cell transplant for Wiskott-Aldrich syndrome, so the T cells may come from the graft donor. The chain uses TRBV5-1 and TRBJ2-5; D possibly corresponds to TRBD2 (6 bases). Sequencing was performed on PBMCs, mostly from graft donor cells, taken 360 days after TCRalphabeta/CD19-depleted stem cell transplant. CDR3 sequence reads: CASSWGLSGGETQYF. The CDR3 nucleotides read TGCGCCAGCAGCTGGGGCTTGAGTGGAGGGGAGACCCAGTACTTC.